These 11 T cell receptor beta chains share one sample of origin, sequenced in a study of T cell repertoires in cytomegalovirus infection. Their cognate antigens are unknown. TCRdb redid the calling of the reads with MiXCR, one entry per CDR3 protein. The data hold some 130,000 distinct CDR3 sequences, with more than 25% observed a single time. The starting material was CD8+ T cells from cultured PBMCs, obtained from culture after CMV antigen stimulation. These receptors were obtained from a human donor in good health (CMV status not recorded). Some clones in this sample may be carry-over from other donors' samples.

The gene calls are TRBV20-1 and TRBJ2-3, with 7 bases aligning to TRBD2. In germline, CDR1 is DFQATT, CDR2 SNEGSKA (reference sequence). Trimming removed 0 bases from V and 3 bases from J; junction bases left unmatched: 9. The CDR3 covers 16 residues. CDR3 sequence: CSARDWASGGTDTQYF. The DNA of the CDR3 is TGCAGTGCTAGAGATTGGGCTAGCGGAGGAACAGATACGCAGTATTTT.

This clonotype occurred many times. This chain links TRBV6-1 with TRBJ1-1; 7 bases match TRBD1. J was trimmed by 0 bases and V by 11 bases; bases with no gene match: 3. This CDR3 is built from 12 residues. The germline V gene encodes CDR1 MNHNS and CDR2 SASEGT. CDR3 nucleotide sequence: TGTGCCGGGGGACAGCTGAACACTGAAGCTTTCTTT. Its protein product is CAGGQLNTEAFF.

This clonotype showed up just a few times. The chain is built from TRBV7-9 and TRBJ1-2, with 7 nucleotides matching TRBD1. CDR3 length equals 15 residues. Unmatched junction bases numbered 8, after V lost 4 bases and J lost 3 bases. The V gene's germline CDR1 is SEHNR and CDR2 FQNEAQ (reference sequence). CDR3 protein: CASSSRQGIDYGYTF. DNA of the CDR3: TGTGCCAGCAGCTCCCGACAGGGAATTGACTATGGCTACACCTTC.

Notes on this clonotype: With a much larger clone just one base away, this may be a read error. The J gene is TRBJ1-2, the V gene TRBV18; weak D call: TRBD1 (6 bases). CDR1 is KGHSH and CDR2 is LQKENI in the germline V gene. Between the trimmed V and J ends, which lost 6 bases and 4 bases, there was a span of 24 bases. The CDR3 loop spans 17 amino acids. The CDR3 nucleotides are TGTGCCAGCTCGGTGGGGTCGGGGGGCCGAACCTTCTATGGCTACACCTTC. Its protein is CASSVGSGGRTFYGYTF.

The chain carries TRBV13 and TRBJ1-2, with D perhaps TRBD1 (5 bases). Per the germline V gene, CDR1 is PRHDT and CDR2 is FYEKMQ (reference sequence). CDR3 length: 14 residues. V dropped 3 bases and J dropped 5 bases, with 13 bases sitting between them. The CDR3 DNA is TGTGCCAGCAGCTTGAAAGGGGATCGGTATGGCTACACCTTC. Amino acids: CASSLKGDRYGYTF.

The chain has TRBV19 and TRBJ1-5, with 7 positions matching TRBD1. The CDR3 runs 15 residues. Looked up from germline, CDR1 is LNHDA and CDR2 is SQIVND (reference sequence). V was clipped by 5 bases and J by 7 bases; unmatched bases: 11. The DNA for the CDR3 is TGTGCCAGTAGTGCTCAACAGGGGCGCACACAGCCCCAGCATTTT. This translates into CASSAQQGRTQPQHF.

This clonotype came up a few times. The chain carries TRBV7-2 and TRBJ1-1; 8 nucleotides match TRBD1. The CDR3 has 15 amino acids. V dropped 5 bases and J dropped 4; count of bases not matched to a gene: 9. The germline gives CDR1 SGHTA, CDR2 FQGNSA. The chain's CDR3 is CASSAGQGWGTEAFF. The CDR3 DNA reads TGTGCCAGCAGCGCCGGACAGGGATGGGGCACTGAAGCTTTCTTT.

The chain uses TRBV6-1 and TRBJ2-5; maybe TRBD1 (5 bases). The V gene lost 5 bases and the J gene lost 3 bases, with 16 bases spanning the gap. The CDR3 runs 15 residues. CDR1 and CDR2 (germline): MNHNS, SASEGT. CDR3 bases: TGTGCCAGCAGTCCCGAGCGCGACAGAGAAGAGACCCAGTACTTC. Amino acids: CASSPERDREETQYF.

The rearrangement uses TRBV3-1 and TRBJ1-6; no firm D call. This CDR3 contains 15 residues. V shed 0 bases and J shed 10 bases, with 13 bases lying between them. Germline CDR1 and CDR2: LGHDT and YNNKEL (reference sequence). This CDR3 reads CASSQDDVPGSPLHF. The CDR3, as DNA: TGTGCCAGCAGCCAAGATGACGTCCCAGGCTCACCCCTCCACTTT.

The chain couples TRBV5-4 to TRBJ2-3, with 8 bases fitting TRBD2. The germline V gene has CDR1 SGHNT and CDR2 YYREEE (reference sequence). After removal of 4 bases from V and 3 bases from J, the junction contained 4 bases not matched to a gene. The length of the CDR3 is 14 residues. The CDR3 here is CASSDSGGTDTQYF. In DNA form, the CDR3 reads TGTGCCAGCAGCGACAGCGGGGGTACAGATACGCAGTATTTT.

The CDR3 nucleotides are TGTGCCAGCAGTCGTCAAGAGACCCAGTACTTC. Its translation: CASSRQETQYF. The rearrangement links TRBV12-3 or TRBV12-4 to TRBJ2-5, with D uncertain. This CDR3 region has 11 residues. The V gene lost 5 bases and the J gene lost 2 bases, with 3 bases spanning the gap.